The rows below give T cell receptor beta chains drawn from one sample of a study of post-analysis software for immune sequencing data. TCRdb processed the PCR reads anew with MiXCR; each CDR3 protein has one entry. The sample holds roughly 580,000 distinct CDR3 sequences, roughly two fifths seen once. Sequencing was done on a sample of blood. The receptors come from a girl aged 5-17 years with multiple sclerosis. Each CDR3 is given with its conserved first and last residue. A D gene is named only where the DNA matches it firmly. Part of the rows lack a size; the others show once, few, many or a class for expanded clones.

J gene | V gene | clone size | D gene | CDR3 protein | CDR3 DNA
TRBJ2-5 | TRBV4-1 | . | . | CASSPRGNIETQYF | TGCGCCAGCAGTCCCAGGGGCAATATTGAGACCCAGTACTTC
TRBJ1-1 | TRBV20-1 | . | TRBD1 | CSAPRQGLNTEAFF | TGCAGTGCACCCAGACAGGGACTGAACACTGAAGCTTTCTTT
TRBJ2-3 | TRBV24-1 | . | TRBD2 | CATSDTHLVLAGEEDTQYF | TGTGCCACCAGTGATACCCACCTGGTGTTAGCGGGAGAAGAGGATACGCAGTATTTT
TRBJ1-6 | TRBV7-8 | . | . | CASSLRGGEAYNSPLHF | TGTGCCAGCAGCTTAAGGGGCGGGGAAGCCTATAATTCACCCCTCCACTTT
TRBJ2-1 | TRBV20-1 | . | . | CSAKEGAVYNEQFF | TGCAGTGCTAAAGAGGGAGCCGTCTACAATGAGCAGTTCTTC
TRBJ2-7 | TRBV29-1 | . | TRBD1 | CSVEAPLGQGQDYEQYF | TGCAGCGTTGAAGCCCCATTGGGACAGGGGCAGGATTACGAGCAGTACTTC
TRBJ2-5 | TRBV3-1 | . | TRBD1 | CASSPDRGRGHVEQYF | TGTGCCAGCAGCCCCGATCGTGGCAGGGGGCATGTTGAGCAGTACTTC
TRBJ2-1 | TRBV30 | few | . | CAWSVTISEQFF | TGTGCCTGGAGTGTGACTATTAGTGAGCAGTTCTTC
TRBJ2-5 | TRBV12-3/TRBV12-4 | . | . | CASSQGPKEQYF | TGTGCCAGCAGCCAGGGACCTAAGGAGCAGTACTTC
TRBJ1-2 | TRBV7-9 | . | TRBD1 | CASSSSTGSGGYTF | TGTGCCAGCAGCTCCTCGACAGGGTCGGGCGGCTACACCTTC
TRBJ2-5 | TRBV28 | . | . | CASQGSETQYF | TGTGCCAGCCAGGGGTCAGAGACCCAGTACTTC
TRBJ2-3 | TRBV29-1 | . | . | CSVEPGTTDTQYF | TGCAGCGTTGAACCGGGGACCACAGATACGCAGTATTTT
TRBJ2-5 | TRBV21-1 | once | . | CASSKGLAGLKTQYF | TGTGCCAGCAGCAAGGGACTAGCGGGGCTGAAGACCCAGTACTTC
TRBJ2-5 | TRBV20-1 | . | TRBD2 | CSASRLAGGLQETQYF | TGCAGTGCTAGTAGACTAGCGGGGGGGTTACAAGAGACCCAGTACTTC
TRBJ1-1 | TRBV5-1 | . | . | CASSPTDGHTEAFF | TGCGCCAGCAGCCCAACGGACGGACACACTGAAGCTTTCTTT
TRBJ2-3 | TRBV27 | few | TRBD1 | CASSPKQGADTQYF | TGTGCCAGCAGTCCAAAGCAGGGGGCGGATACGCAGTATTTT
TRBJ2-1 | TRBV10-3 | few | . | CATALDSNEQFF | TGTGCCACTGCACTAGATTCTAATGAGCAGTTCTTC
TRBJ1-6 | TRBV5-1 | few | . | CASSLRGGGWNSPLHF | TGCGCCAGCAGCCTTCGGGGAGGGGGTTGGAATTCACCCCTCCACTTT
TRBJ2-3 | TRBV6-5 | . | TRBD2 | CASSYGRGLVSTDTQYF | TGTGCCAGCAGTTACGGGAGGGGTCTAGTCAGCACAGATACGCAGTATTTT
TRBJ2-1 | TRBV9 | . | TRBD2 | CASSAGLAGGASSYNEQFF | TGTGCCAGCAGCGCAGGACTAGCGGGGGGCGCCAGCTCCTACAATGAGCAGTTCTTC
TRBJ2-3 | TRBV10-3 | . | TRBD2 | CAISETLTSGGNADTQYF | TGTGCCATCAGTGAGACACTCACTAGCGGGGGTAACGCAGATACGCAGTATTTT
TRBJ2-1 | TRBV12-3/TRBV12-4 | few | . | CASRFEDGDYNEQFF | TGTGCCAGCAGGTTCGAAGACGGGGACTACAATGAGCAGTTCTTC
TRBJ2-5 | TRBV7-9 | . | . | CASSRTVTYGQYF | TGTGCCAGCAGCCGGACAGTAACCTACGGGCAGTACTTC
TRBJ1-2 | TRBV28 | . | TRBD1 | CASRRTGGADYGYTF | TGTGCCAGCAGGAGGACAGGGGGCGCGGACTATGGCTACACCTTC
TRBJ2-3 | TRBV7-8 | . | . | CASSYIRRGRTDTQYF | TGTGCCAGCAGTTACATACGCCGGGGACGCACAGATACGCAGTATTTT
TRBJ1-6 | TRBV12-3/TRBV12-4 | few | . | CASSSDSGPLHF | TGTGCCAGCAGTAGTGACTCTGGACCCCTCCACTTT
TRBJ2-7 | TRBV7-6 | many | TRBD2 | CASSPALQPGLAGGEQYF | TGTGCCAGCAGCCCAGCGCTACAGCCGGGACTAGCGGGAGGCGAGCAGTACTTC
TRBJ1-1 | TRBV20-1 | few | TRBD1 | CSARSTGDTEAFF | TGCAGTGCTAGATCGACAGGGGACACTGAAGCTTTCTTT
TRBJ2-7 | TRBV2 | . | . | CASSEAQGGPYEQYF | TGTGCCAGCAGTGAAGCGCAGGGCGGACCCTACGAGCAGTACTTC
TRBJ2-5 | TRBV2 | . | . | CASTSSGVQETQYF | TGTGCCAGCACCTCCTCTGGCGTCCAAGAGACCCAGTACTTC
TRBJ2-1 | TRBV7-9 | . | . | CASGSLEQFF | TGTGCCAGCGGATCTCTGGAGCAGTTCTTC
TRBJ2-7 | TRBV5-1 | . | . | CASSLDIATPYEQYF | TGCGCCAGCAGCTTGGATATCGCCACCCCCTACGAGCAGTACTTC
TRBJ2-7 | TRBV7-9 | . | . | CASVRSSYEQYF | TGTGCCAGCGTACGTTCCTCCTACGAGCAGTACTTC